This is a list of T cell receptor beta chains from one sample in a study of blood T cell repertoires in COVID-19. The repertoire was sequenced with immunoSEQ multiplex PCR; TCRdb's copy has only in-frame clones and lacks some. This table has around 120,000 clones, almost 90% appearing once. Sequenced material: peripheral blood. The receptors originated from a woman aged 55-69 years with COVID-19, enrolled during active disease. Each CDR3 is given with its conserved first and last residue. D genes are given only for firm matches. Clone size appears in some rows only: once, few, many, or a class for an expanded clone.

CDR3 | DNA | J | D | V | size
CASTSPGGSVVYGYTF | TGTGCCAGCACCTCCCCCGGAGGAAGTGTCGTTTATGGCTACACCTTC | TRBJ1-2 | . | TRBV6-6 | .
CAISTGSGNTIYF | TGTGCCATCAGTACAGGGTCTGGAAACACCATATATTTT | TRBJ1-3 | . | TRBV10-3 | once
CASSQVHRGLNTEAFF | TGCGCCAGCAGCCAAGTCCACAGGGGGCTGAACACTGAAGCTTTCTTT | TRBJ1-1 | TRBD1 | TRBV4-1 | .
CASSLSSGNNEQFF | TGTGCCAGCAGCTTGTCTAGCGGGAACAATGAGCAGTTCTTC | TRBJ2-1 | TRBD2 | TRBV11-2 | .
CASSPTSPGTEAFF | TGTGCCAGCAGCCCTACTTCACCAGGCACTGAAGCTTTCTTT | TRBJ1-1 | . | TRBV7-9 | .
CASSPITGRGRLNEKLFF | TGTGCCAGCAGTCCGATCACAGGGCGCGGCCGTCTTAATGAAAAACTGTTTTTT | TRBJ1-4 | . | TRBV6-6 | .
CASRRQGYNSPLHF | TGTGCCAGCAGACGACAGGGGTACAATTCACCCCTCCACTTT | TRBJ1-6 | TRBD1 | TRBV7-2 | .
CASSSAGGTQPQHF | TGTGCCAGTAGTTCAGCAGGGGGCACTCAGCCCCAGCATTTT | TRBJ1-5 | TRBD1 | TRBV19 | .
CASSVPGVLNGYTF | TGTGCCAGCAGCGTCCCAGGGGTTTTGAATGGCTACACCTTC | TRBJ1-2 | . | TRBV9 | .
CASSYSTGQEQYF | TGTGCCAGCAGTTACTCGACAGGTCAAGAGCAGTACTTC | TRBJ2-7 | . | TRBV6-5 | .
CASSFQVEDYGYTF | TGTGCCAGCAGCTTTCAGGTGGAGGACTATGGCTACACCTTC | TRBJ1-2 | . | TRBV7-8 | .
CASSLAGGTDTQYF | TGTGCCAGCAGCTTAGCGGGGGGGACAGATACGCAGTATTTT | TRBJ2-3 | TRBD2 | TRBV7-2 | .
CAISEQRESYEQYF | TGTGCCATCAGTGAGCAGCGGGAATCCTACGAGCAGTACTTC | TRBJ2-7 | TRBD2 | TRBV10-3 | .
CASSLVADLQETQYF | TGCGCCAGCAGCTTGGTTGCAGATTTACAAGAGACCCAGTACTTC | TRBJ2-5 | . | TRBV5-1 | .
CASSLGDRVGQPQHF | TGTGCCAGCAGCTTAGGGGACAGGGTAGGTCAGCCCCAGCATTTT | TRBJ1-5 | TRBD1 | TRBV7-9 | once
CASSYGTGTYGYTF | TGTGCCAGCAGTTACGGGACAGGGACGTATGGCTACACCTTC | TRBJ1-2 | TRBD1 | TRBV6-5 | .
CASSEVGTDNQPQHF | TGTGCCAGCAGTGAAGTAGGAACAGATAATCAGCCCCAGCATTTT | TRBJ1-5 | . | TRBV6-1 | .
CASSVSGGASNEQFF | TGTGCCAGCAGCGTAAGCGGGGGGGCCAGTAATGAGCAGTTCTTC | TRBJ2-1 | TRBD2 | TRBV9 | .
CAISEFNNEQFF | TGTGCCATCAGTGAGTTTAACAATGAGCAGTTCTTC | TRBJ2-1 | . | TRBV10-3 | .
CASSQGARYGYTF | TGTGCCAGCAGCCAAGGTGCCAGATATGGCTACACCTTC | TRBJ1-2 | . | TRBV3-1/TRBV3-2 | .
CASSLARGAGANVLTF | TGTGCCAGCAGCTTGGCCAGGGGCGCTGGGGCCAACGTCCTGACTTTC | TRBJ2-6 | . | TRBV5-8 | .
CASSLSWKDSAYGYTF | TGTGCCAGCAGCTTGAGTTGGAAGGACAGCGCCTATGGCTACACCTTC | TRBJ1-2 | . | TRBV5-5 | .
CASSSTGTANSPLHF | TGTGCCAGCAGCTCTACAGGGACAGCGAATTCACCCCTCCACTTT | TRBJ1-6 | TRBD1 | TRBV11-2 | once
CASSQTGNSYEQYF | TGTGCCAGCAGCCAAACAGGAAACTCCTACGAGCAGTACTTC | TRBJ2-7 | . | TRBV4-2 | .
CASSRRSLSGGPSAEQFF | TGTGCCAGCAGCCGAAGATCATTAAGCGGGGGGCCCTCGGCTGAGCAGTTCTTC | TRBJ2-1 | TRBD2 | TRBV4-2 | .
CASRSLGENIQYF | TGTGCCAGCAGGTCTCTCGGAGAAAACATTCAGTACTTC | TRBJ2-4 | . | TRBV5-6 | .
CASSLERSDYGYTF | TGTGCCAGCAGCTTAGAACGGAGCGACTATGGCTACACCTTC | TRBJ1-2 | . | TRBV11-2 | .
CASSPSVGASTGELFF | TGTGCCAGCAGCCCTAGTGTGGGGGCGAGCACCGGGGAGCTGTTTTTT | TRBJ2-2 | . | TRBV9 | .
CASSRSTGSNAEAFF | TGTGCCAGCAGCCGCTCGACAGGGTCGAACGCTGAAGCTTTCTTT | TRBJ1-1 | TRBD1 | TRBV16 | .
CAKRGQKLYEQYF | TGTGCCAAGAGGGGGCAAAAACTTTACGAGCAGTACTTC | TRBJ2-7 | TRBD1 | TRBV25-1 | once
CASGLALGANRGGANEKLFF | TGTGCTAGTGGTTTGGCACTGGGAGCCAACAGGGGCGGGGCTAATGAAAAACTGTTTTTT | TRBJ1-4 | TRBD1 | TRBV12-5 | .
CSVRPANNEQFF | TGCAGCGTGAGGCCAGCAAACAATGAGCAGTTCTTC | TRBJ2-1 | . | TRBV29-1 | .
CASSQSFRQVRRRITEAFF | TGCGCCAGCAGTCAATCGTTCCGACAGGTTCGTCGTCGGATCACTGAAGCTTTCTTT | TRBJ1-1 | . | TRBV23-1 | .
CASSAETGGGPPLHF | TGTGCCAGCAGCGCCGAGACAGGGGGTGGCCCACCCCTCCACTTT | TRBJ1-6 | TRBD1 | TRBV9 | few
CATQQGADQPQHF | TGTGCCACTCAACAGGGGGCCGATCAGCCCCAGCATTTT | TRBJ1-5 | TRBD1 | TRBV10-3 | .
CASSQPGQGSGDTQYF | TGCGCCAGCAGTCAACCGGGACAGGGGTCGGGAGATACGCAGTATTTT | TRBJ2-3 | TRBD1 | TRBV23-1 | .
CASSQVGAHTEAFF | TGCGCCAGCAGCCAAGTGGGGGCCCACACTGAAGCTTTCTTT | TRBJ1-1 | . | TRBV4-3 | .
CASSWDRKIRDSNQPQHF | TGTGCCAGCAGTTGGGACAGGAAAATCAGGGATAGCAATCAGCCCCAGCATTTT | TRBJ1-5 | TRBD1 | TRBV6-2/TRBV6-3 | .
CATSRERGISTNTQYF | TGTGCCACCAGCAGAGAAAGGGGTATTAGCACAAATACGCAGTATTTT | TRBJ2-3 | . | TRBV15 | .
CASSRGLASYNEQFF | TGTGCCAGCAGCCGTGGACTAGCGTCCTACAATGAGCAGTTCTTC | TRBJ2-1 | TRBD2 | TRBV14 | .
CATEGTVSYEQYF | TGTGCCACGGAGGGGACCGTCTCCTACGAGCAGTACTTC | TRBJ2-7 | . | TRBV7-9 | few
CASSHGQGFSYNSPLHF | TGTGCCAGCAGCCACGGACAGGGCTTCTCCTATAATTCACCCCTCCACTTT | TRBJ1-6 | TRBD1 | TRBV7-2 | .
CASSLGPTFNF | TGTGCCAGCAGTTTGGGGCCCACTTTTAATTTT | TRBJ1-4 | . | TRBV28 | .
CASSQGPAQGLPGELFF | TGTGCCAGCAGCCAAGGGCCCGCTCAGGGACTGCCGGGGGAGCTGTTTTTT | TRBJ2-2 | . | TRBV4-2 | few
CASSIGTGGAGETQYF | TGCGCCAGCTCGATAGGGACAGGGGGAGCGGGAGAGACCCAGTACTTC | TRBJ2-5 | TRBD1 | TRBV5-1 | .
CASSHAGANVLTF | TGTGCCAGCAGCCACGCAGGCGCCAACGTCCTGACTTTC | TRBJ2-6 | . | TRBV3-1/TRBV3-2 | .
CASSLIPRGRSNYSPLHF | TGTGCCAGCAGCTTGATCCCGCGAGGCCGCTCTAATTATTCACCCCTCCACTTT | TRBJ1-6 | . | TRBV7-2 | .
CASTSPEGAGANQPQHF | TGTGCCAGTACTTCTCCCGAGGGGGCCGGTGCCAATCAGCCCCAGCATTTT | TRBJ1-5 | TRBD1 | TRBV19 | .
CASSASSGGYEQYF | TGTGCCAGCAGCGCCTCTAGCGGGGGATACGAGCAGTACTTC | TRBJ2-7 | TRBD2 | TRBV9 | .
CAITAGGREKLFF | TGTGCCATCACGGCAGGGGGACGGGAAAAACTGTTTTTT | TRBJ1-4 | TRBD1 | TRBV10-3 | once
CASSGAGSYSPLHF | TGTGCCAGCAGCGGGGCAGGTTCGTATTCACCCCTCCACTTT | TRBJ1-6 | . | TRBV5-6 | .
CASDPGTLLLGSYEQYF | TGTGCCAGCGACCCCGGGACACTGTTATTGGGGTCCTACGAGCAGTACTTC | TRBJ2-7 | . | TRBV2 | .
CASTRTGLYGYTF | TGTGCCAGCACCAGGACAGGCCTCTATGGCTACACCTTC | TRBJ1-2 | TRBD1 | TRBV5-4 | .
CASSQDQGWSTEAFF | TGCGCCAGCAGCCAAGACCAGGGTTGGAGCACTGAAGCTTTCTTT | TRBJ1-1 | . | TRBV4-1 | .
CASSLGRQGKVTEAFF | TGCGCCAGCAGCTTGGGCCGACAGGGGAAGGTGACTGAAGCTTTCTTT | TRBJ1-1 | TRBD1 | TRBV5-1 | .